What follows describes a single T cell receptor beta chain. Its specificity is not known. This specimen comes from a study of cytomegalovirus exposure and HLA in healthy donors. Whole-study results and caveats: In an earlier analysis, productive rearrangement rates for most beta V segments clustered near 87% or 30%. An analysis was carried out later, and it reportedly showed fewer N-insertions in an Asian-associated ancestry cluster than the roughly 670-donor mean. Presence/absence analyses supposed approximately even sequencing depth among donors.

The primer mix had 60 Vbeta and 13 Jbeta primers. Sequencing used immunoSEQ multiplex PCR; TCRdb keeps in-frame clones, though not all of them. The sample holds 180,000 or so clones, approximately 83% seen once. J lost 5 bases, V lost 5 bases, and 13 bases had no gene match. Looked up from germline, CDR1 is SGHAT and CDR2 is FQNNGV. The CDR3 is 17 amino acids. The receptor was isolated from a man aged 18 to 29 in good health and CMV-seropositive. V usage is TRBV11-2 and J usage is TRBJ2-5, with 11 bases aligning to TRBD1. The sequenced sample consisted of PBMCs. The CDR3 DNA follows: TGTGCCAGCAGCGTGAAACTCGGGACAGGGGGGAGGGAGACCCAGTACTTC. It translates to CASSVKLGTGGRETQYF.